Listed below are T cell receptor beta chains from one sample, sequenced in a study of Ad26.COV2.S vaccination and SARS-CoV-2 variants. The repertoire was sequenced with immunoSEQ multiplex PCR; TCRdb's copy has only in-frame clones and lacks some. The table records roughly 400,000 clones, roughly 90% of them present only once. The material was peripheral blood, obtained in a trial of Ad26.COV2.S vaccine versus placebo. Every receptor here comes from a person aged 18-60 years who received the Ad26.COV2.S COVID-19 vaccine or a placebo. CDR3s include the opening cysteine and the closing phenylalanine or tryptophan. D genes are given only for firm matches. The size entry is marked missing in some rows and otherwise reads once, few, many or a size class.

.,TRBJ1-2,TRBV25-1,.,CASSDSRQGTLDGYTF,TGTGCCAGCAGTGATTCTAGGCAGGGGACCCTCGATGGCTACACCTTC
.,TRBJ1-2,TRBV5-4,TRBD1,CASSRDRPYGYTF,TGTGCCAGCAGCCGGGACAGGCCGTATGGCTACACCTTC
.,TRBJ2-3,TRBV4-1,TRBD2,CASSQYPGLVRDTQYF,TGCGCCAGCAGCCAATATCCAGGACTAGTAAGAGATACGCAGTATTTT
.,TRBJ1-5,TRBV27,.,CASSFRVTQPQHF,TGTGCCAGCAGTTTCAGGGTCACTCAGCCCCAGCATTTT
.,TRBJ1-5,TRBV5-6,.,CASSLRGNQPQHF,TGTGCCAGCAGCTTACGTGGCAATCAGCCCCAGCATTTT
few,TRBJ1-4,TRBV28,.,CAALGQGNEKLFF,TGTGCCGCCTTAGGGCAGGGGAATGAAAAACTGTTTTTT
.,TRBJ1-5,TRBV28,TRBD1,CASSTGQGWQPQHF,TGTGCCAGCAGTACCGGACAGGGCTGGCAGCCCCAGCATTTT
.,TRBJ2-3,TRBV30,.,CAWSARTTDTQYF,TGTGCCTGGAGTGCTCGAACGACAGATACGCAGTATTTT
.,TRBJ2-1,TRBV20-1,.,CSASYDPGFNEQFF,TGCAGTGCTAGTTACGACCCAGGATTCAATGAGCAGTTCTTC
.,TRBJ1-1,TRBV7-9,TRBD1,CASSRDRGPYVMNTEAFF,TGTGCCAGCAGCCGAGACAGGGGGCCCTATGTGATGAACACTGAAGCTTTCTTT
.,TRBJ2-7,TRBV19,TRBD2,CASSIPAGGSSYEQYF,TGTGCCAGTAGTATCCCGGCGGGGGGTAGCTCCTACGAGCAGTACTTC
.,TRBJ1-1,TRBV4-3,.,CASSQDLGRATEAFF,TGCGCCAGCAGCCAAGATCTCGGGAGGGCCACTGAAGCTTTCTTT
.,TRBJ2-1,TRBV9,TRBD2,CASSAGGNSYNEQFF,TGTGCCAGCAGCGCCGGGGGGAACTCCTACAATGAGCAGTTCTTC
.,TRBJ2-1,TRBV6-2/TRBV6-3,.,CASTPTASSYNEQFF,TGTGCCAGCACCCCGACGGCGAGCTCCTACAATGAGCAGTTCTTC
.,TRBJ2-6,TRBV2,.,CASRKTDSGANVLTF,TGTGCCAGCAGAAAAACAGACTCTGGGGCCAACGTCCTGACTTTC
.,TRBJ2-7,TRBV3-1/TRBV3-2,TRBD2,CASSGGLAFSYEQYF,TGTGCCAGCAGCGGGGGACTAGCGTTCTCCTACGAGCAGTACTTC
once,TRBJ2-1,TRBV10-1,.,CASSQLVPQDEQFF,TGCGCCAGCAGTCAACTTGTTCCCCAGGATGAGCAGTTCTTC
.,TRBJ1-5,TRBV27,TRBD1,CATRGQGVGSPQHF,TGTGCCACCAGGGGGCAAGGGGTCGGATCGCCCCAGCATTTT
.,TRBJ2-5,TRBV12-3/TRBV12-4,.,CASSSAQRETQYF,TGTGCCAGCAGTAGTGCCCAGCGGGAGACCCAGTACTTC
.,TRBJ2-6,TRBV5-6,.,CASSSTMLGSRTANVLTF,TGTGCCAGCAGCTCGACCATGCTCGGCTCAAGAACGGCCAACGTCCTGACTTTC
.,TRBJ1-2,TRBV20-1,.,CSARQNYGYTF,TGCAGTGCTAGACAAAACTATGGCTACACCTTC
.,TRBJ1-2,TRBV7-2,.,CASSHLPPYGYTF,TGTGCCAGCAGCCACCTCCCACCCTATGGCTACACCTTC
.,TRBJ1-2,TRBV30,.,CAWSVTPTPRNYGYTF,TGTGCCTGGAGTGTTACTCCCACTCCTCGGAACTATGGCTACACCTTC
.,TRBJ1-4,TRBV28,.,CATLQGSNEKLFF,TGTGCCACCCTCCAGGGGTCTAATGAAAAACTGTTTTTT
.,TRBJ2-1,TRBV5-6,.,CASSMRREQFF,TGTGCCAGCAGCATGCGACGCGAGCAGTTCTTC
.,TRBJ1-4,TRBV10-1,.,CASSAGSEKLFF,TGCGCCAGCAGTGCAGGGAGCGAAAAACTGTTTTTT
.,TRBJ2-7,TRBV15,.,CATSRGGGGVTYEQYF,TGTGCCACCAGCAGAGGGGGTGGCGGGGTCACCTACGAGCAGTACTTC
.,TRBJ1-2,TRBV4-3,.,CASSQDSVPYGYTF,TGCGCCAGCAGCCAAGATTCTGTCCCCTATGGCTACACCTTC
.,TRBJ1-2,TRBV3-1/TRBV3-2,.,CASKPTGFYGYTF,TGTGCCAGCAAGCCAACAGGGTTCTATGGCTACACCTTC
.,TRBJ1-2,TRBV7-6,TRBD1,CASSQRTGGLYGYTF,TGTGCCAGCAGCCAAAGGACAGGGGGCCTCTATGGCTACACCTTC
.,TRBJ1-2,TRBV6-2/TRBV6-3,TRBD1,CASSYRQGYYGYTF,TGTGCCAGCAGTTATCGACAGGGATATTATGGCTACACCTTC
.,TRBJ1-2,TRBV5-1,TRBD1,CASSLQQGALGYGYTF,TGCGCCAGCAGCCTGCAACAGGGGGCGCTTGGCTATGGCTACACCTTC
.,TRBJ1-1,TRBV12-3/TRBV12-4,.,CASRGNTEAFF,TGTGCCAGCAGGGGGAACACTGAAGCTTTCTTT
.,TRBJ1-1,TRBV10-2,.,CASSVDMNTEAFF,TGCGCCAGCAGTGTTGACATGAACACTGAAGCTTTCTTT
.,TRBJ1-6,TRBV18,.,CASSPNLNSPLHF,TGTGCCAGCTCGCCTAACTTAAATTCACCCCTCCACTTT
.,TRBJ2-3,TRBV5-5,TRBD1,CASSPDRASTDTQYF,TGTGCCAGCAGCCCTGACAGGGCTAGCACAGATACGCAGTATTTT
.,TRBJ2-6,TRBV5-4,TRBD1,CASSLLRQGAGWANVLTF,TGTGCCAGCAGCTTGCTCCGACAGGGGGCAGGCTGGGCCAACGTCCTGACTTTC
.,TRBJ1-1,TRBV5-1,TRBD1,CASSFGDRLNTEAFF,TGCGCCAGCAGCTTCGGGGACAGGTTGAACACTGAAGCTTTCTTT
.,TRBJ1-1,TRBV6-2/TRBV6-3,TRBD1,CASSYWTGPLGGTEAFF,TGTGCCAGCAGCTATTGGACAGGGCCTCTTGGTGGCACTGAAGCTTTCTTT
.,TRBJ2-3,TRBV7-2,.,CASSLVPDTQYF,TGTGCCAGCAGCTTAGTACCAGATACGCAGTATTTT
once,TRBJ2-3,TRBV5-1,.,CASSLSRRTTDTQYF,TGCGCCAGCAGCCTCAGCAGGAGGACCACAGATACGCAGTATTTT
.,TRBJ1-1,TRBV5-1,TRBD1,CASRDRGPNTEAFF,TGCGCCAGCCGGGACAGGGGGCCGAACACTGAAGCTTTCTTT
.,TRBJ2-3,TRBV7-6,.,CASSSNRDVNTDTQYF,TGTGCCAGCAGCTCGAACCGGGACGTCAACACAGATACGCAGTATTTT
.,TRBJ1-2,TRBV7-9,TRBD1,CASSFSGQYYGYTF,TGTGCCAGCAGCTTCTCGGGACAGTACTATGGCTACACCTTC
.,TRBJ1-1,TRBV5-1,.,CASSLGGQPQEAFF,TGCGCCAGCAGCTTGGGAGGACAGCCTCAAGAAGCTTTCTTT
.,TRBJ2-7,TRBV6-5,TRBD1,CASSYSGRGTYEQYF,TGTGCCAGCAGTTACTCGGGCAGGGGGACCTACGAGCAGTACTTC
.,TRBJ2-3,TRBV5-1,.,CASSLLGMADTQYF,TGCGCCAGCAGCTTGTTAGGGATGGCAGATACGCAGTATTTT
.,TRBJ2-6,TRBV2,.,CASSESRNSGANVLTF,TGTGCCAGCAGTGAATCCCGGAACTCTGGGGCCAACGTCCTGACTTTC
.,TRBJ1-2,TRBV6-1,TRBD1,CASSGWTGVGGYGYTF,TGTGCCAGCAGTGGTTGGACAGGGGTCGGTGGTTATGGCTACACCTTC
.,TRBJ1-2,TRBV28,TRBD1,CASSSQNAAGGGYGYTF,TGTGCCAGCAGTTCACAAAACGCCGCAGGGGGTGGATATGGCTACACCTTC
.,TRBJ2-1,TRBV4-1,TRBD2,CASSLSPLAGGTGEQFF,TGCGCCAGCAGCCTATCTCCACTAGCGGGGGGCACCGGTGAGCAGTTCTTC